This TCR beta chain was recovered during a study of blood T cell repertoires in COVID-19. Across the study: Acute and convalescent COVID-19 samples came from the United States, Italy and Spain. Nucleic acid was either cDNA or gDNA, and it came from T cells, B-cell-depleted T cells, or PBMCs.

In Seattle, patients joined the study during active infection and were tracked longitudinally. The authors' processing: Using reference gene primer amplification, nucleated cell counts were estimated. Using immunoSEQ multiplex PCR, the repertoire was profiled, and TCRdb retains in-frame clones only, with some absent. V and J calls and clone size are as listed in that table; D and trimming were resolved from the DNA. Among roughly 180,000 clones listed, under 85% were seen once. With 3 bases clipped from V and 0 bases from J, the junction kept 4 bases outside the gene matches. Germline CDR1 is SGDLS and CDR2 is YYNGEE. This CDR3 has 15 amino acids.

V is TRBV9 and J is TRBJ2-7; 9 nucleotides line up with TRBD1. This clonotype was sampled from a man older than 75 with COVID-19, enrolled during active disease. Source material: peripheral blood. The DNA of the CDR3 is TGTGCCAGCAGCGAGGGACAGGGTAGCTCCTACGAGCAGTACTTC. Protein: CASSEGQGSSYEQYF.